These T cell receptor beta chains were read from a single sample in a study of OX40 agonist ivuxolimab in advanced cancers. Libraries were prepared by immunoSEQ multiplex PCR; TCRdb keeps only in-frame clonotypes and omits some of them. The repertoire holds tens of thousands of clones, with roughly 80% as singletons. The source was CD4+ or CD8+ T cells sorted from blood, collected in a trial of the OX40 agonist ivuxolimab. Receptors were obtained from an adult with an advanced solid tumor such as melanoma, head and neck, liver or kidney cancer. Each CDR3 is given with its conserved first and last residue. D genes are given only for firm matches. Clone size is stated in some rows and not others, as once, few, many or a class when expanded.

CDR3nt	CDR3aa	j_gene	abundance	d_gene	v_gene
TGTGCCAGTAGTATAGGACAGGGAAACGGGGAGCTGTTTTTT	CASSIGQGNGELFF	TRBJ2-2	NA	TRBD1	TRBV19
TGTGCCTGGAGTCTGGGGAACACTGAAGCTTTCTTT	CAWSLGNTEAFF	TRBJ1-1	few	NA	TRBV30
TGTGCCAGCAGTGAAATCCGGAGCTATAATTCACCCCTCCACTTT	CASSEIRSYNSPLHF	TRBJ1-6	NA	NA	TRBV2
TGTGCCAGCAGTCCCGGGGGTGGTAGGGGCTACACCTTC	CASSPGGGRGYTF	TRBJ1-2	NA	NA	TRBV27
TGTGCCAGCAGGCCGGGACTAGCTTACAATGAGCAGTTCTTC	CASRPGLAYNEQFF	TRBJ2-1	NA	TRBD2	TRBV28
TGCGCCAGCAGCGCGGTCGGAGCTTTGGGGATAAGGGGCGGCTATGGCTACACCTTC	CASSAVGALGIRGGYGYTF	TRBJ1-2	NA	NA	TRBV5-1
TGTGCCAGCAGTCCTACGGGCCAGAACACTGAAGCTTTCTTT	CASSPTGQNTEAFF	TRBJ1-1	NA	NA	TRBV28
TGTGCCAGCAGTTACGGAGGGTTCGGTCAGCCCCAGCATTTT	CASSYGGFGQPQHF	TRBJ1-5	NA	NA	TRBV6-5
TGTGCCAGCAGCTTGGGGCAGGTCAACACTGAAGCTTTCTTT	CASSLGQVNTEAFF	TRBJ1-1	NA	NA	TRBV13
TGTGCCAGCAGCAAGGGACAGGAAAGGTCTGGAAACACCATATATTTT	CASSKGQERSGNTIYF	TRBJ1-3	few	TRBD1	TRBV11-2
TGTGCCAGCCAAATAGGACCATATAACTATGGCTACACCTTC	CASQIGPYNYGYTF	TRBJ1-2	NA	NA	TRBV6-1
TGTGCCAGCAGCTTGACCGGGGACACTGAAGCTTTCTTT	CASSLTGDTEAFF	TRBJ1-1	NA	NA	TRBV5-4
TGTGCCAGCAGAAGGGACAGCTACCAAGAGACCCAGTACTTC	CASRRDSYQETQYF	TRBJ2-5	NA	TRBD1	TRBV27
TGTGCCAGCTCCCGAGAAGTAGGGACAGGATCCTACGAGCAGTACTTC	CASSREVGTGSYEQYF	TRBJ2-7	NA	TRBD1	TRBV18